This T cell receptor (beta chain) was retrieved from a study of cytomegalovirus exposure and HLA in healthy donors. The study's findings and limits: In a later analysis, at a false discovery rate of 0.05, approximately 16,000 TCR beta sequences matched HLA alleles. Three chains linked to CMV were shown in vitro to be specific for CMV antigens. Several of the most significant clusters were apparently associated with common viral pathogens in a later analysis.

This clone came up once. The antigen remains undetermined. The sample has other DNA sequences that encode this CDR3 too. 13 Jbeta primers and 60 Vbeta primers were used for the PCR. Sequenced by immunoSEQ multiplex PCR; TCRdb stores in-frame clones only, minus some. The sample includes some 120,000 clones, about 81% of them seen just once. With V trimmed by 0 bases and J by 0 bases, 0 bases remained unmatched. In germline, CDR1 is SGHRS, CDR2 YFSETQ. The CDR3 spans 15 residues. The sequence was obtained from a woman in her thirties or forties in good health and CMV-seropositive. The chain recombines TRBV5-1 with TRBJ1-3, with 7 positions matching TRBD1. Sequenced input: PBMCs. This CDR3 reads CASSLGTGSGNTIYF. The CDR3 DNA follows: TGCGCCAGCAGCTTGGGGACAGGCTCTGGAAACACCATATATTTT.